This TCR beta chain was obtained from a study of Tregs in tolerant kidney transplant recipients. V was clipped by 3 bases and J by 4 bases, with 5 bases between them. This CDR3 comprises 12 residues. Germline lookup yields CDR1 SGDLS and CDR2 YYNGEE. Sequencing used immunoSEQ multiplex PCR; TCRdb keeps in-frame clones, though not all of them. The table records some 65,000 clones, 84% of them present only once. Study findings and constraints: Few patients were studied, so findings need validation in larger groups.

Notes on this clone: Its specificity is unknown.

The rearrangement uses TRBV9 and TRBJ1-3, with D uncertain. Sequenced input: CD4+ T cells from blood. The TCR comes from a human donor in good health. The CDR3 is CASSGRGNTIYF. The CDR3 bases are TGTGCCAGCAGCGGCAGGGGAAACACCATATATTTT.